Listed here are 17 T cell receptor beta chains from one sample, sequenced in a study of control samples from healthy donors and cancer patients (dated by TCRdb to 2019 to 2021). Libraries came from the immunoSEQ multiplex PCR assay. TCRdb took this table from immuneACCESS and kept in-frame rearrangements with V and J called. Such tables lack part of the clones; where checked against another copy, unresolved V genes explain under half of the gap, and the rest is unexplained. Counted in this sample were tens of thousands of clones; 95% to 97% of them appeared once. 1.5% to 2% of the sample belongs to the ten largest clones. Sequencing input: blood. These TCRs come from a woman in her 30s in good health.

The rearrangement joins TRBV27 to TRBJ1-2; D is possibly TRBD1 (6 bases). Looked up from germline, CDR1 is MNHEY and CDR2 is SMNVEV (reference sequence). Trimming took off 6 bases at V and 4 bases at J, with 12 bases between the two ends. The CDR3 is made up of 13 amino acids. In DNA, the CDR3 is TGTGCCAGCAGAGGACAGCAGCTCTATGGCTACACCTTC. It specifies CASRGQQLYGYTF.

The chain carries TRBV3-1 (or the pseudogene TRBV3-2) and TRBJ1-3, with D unresolved. V lost 4 bases to trimming and J lost 0 bases, with 10 bases between them. This CDR3 contains 15 residues. Germline V gene lookup returns CDR1 LGHDT and CDR2 YNNKEL (reference sequence). CDR3 bases: TGTGCCAGCAGCCCCTTAAGGGACTCTGGAAACACCATATATTTT. Its protein is CASSPLRDSGNTIYF.

V and J are TRBV12-3 or TRBV12-4 and TRBJ2-1; D is unresolved. Trimming cost V 3 bases and J 5 bases, with 5 bases left between them. The CDR3 length is 12 residues. In DNA, the CDR3 is TGTGCCAGCAGTTTGACGAACAATGAGCAGTTCTTC. Its translation is CASSLTNNEQFF.

The chain combines TRBV28 with TRBJ1-3; D gene uncertain. V lost 5 bases, J lost 0 bases, and 14 bases lay in between. The CDR3 is 16 amino acids. Germline lookup yields CDR1 MDHEN and CDR2 SYDVKM. The CDR3 DNA sequence: TGTGCCAGCAGTATCTCCGGACGGAGCTCTGGAAACACCATATATTTT. It is translated as CASSISGRSSGNTIYF.

The rearrangement uses TRBV19 and TRBJ2-1, with 8 bases aligning to TRBD2. CDR1 and CDR2 from the germline V gene are LNHDA and SQIVND (reference sequence). V dropped 5 bases and J dropped 1; count of bases not matched to a gene: 4. This CDR3 region has 15 residues. The CDR3 is CASSFSGSSYNEQFF. CDR3 DNA sequence: TGTGCCAGTAGTTTCAGCGGGAGTTCCTACAATGAGCAGTTCTTC.

The V gene is TRBV28, the J gene TRBJ1-2; no clear D gene. Germline V gene data show CDR1 as MDHEN and CDR2 as SYDVKM. The CDR3 is 12 amino acids. The V and J ends lost 2 bases and 1 base respectively, with 2 bases between them. CDR3 sequence: CASSLLNYGYTF. DNA of the CDR3: TGTGCCAGCAGTTTACTTAACTATGGCTACACCTTC.

The chain joins TRBV2 to TRBJ2-7, with TRBD1 as a possible D gene (6 bases). The CDR3 totals 15 residues. Trimming left V 2 bases short and J 3 bases short, with 14 bases between. Germline lookup yields CDR1 SNHLY and CDR2 FYNNEI. CDR3 nucleotide sequence: TGTGCCAGCAGTGAACTAGTGTTAGGGGGCTACGAGCAGTACTTC. This translates into CASSELVLGGYEQYF.

The CDR3 is CASSIGPRLWEGYNEQFF. The CDR3 DNA follows: TGTGCCAGTAGTATCGGCCCACGATTGTGGGAGGGGTACAATGAGCAGTTCTTC. The J gene is TRBJ2-1, the V gene TRBV19; TRBD2 matches at 7 bases. The trim removed 3 bases at V and 4 bases at J, leaving 15 bases unmatched. This CDR3 has 18 residues. Germline loops: CDR1 LNHDA, CDR2 SQIVND (reference sequence).

This chain connects TRBV11-3 to TRBJ2-1; tentative D call: TRBD2 (6 bases). This CDR3 region has 16 residues. V was clipped by 5 bases and J by 2 bases, with 16 bases between them. Germline V CDR1 and CDR2: SGHNT, YENEEA. Here the CDR3 DNA reads TGTGCCAGCAGCCCTAGGGAGGCAGGGACCTACAATGAGCAGTTCTTC. Amino acid sequence: CASSPREAGTYNEQFF.

The rearrangement joins TRBV7-6 to TRBJ2-5, with 7 bases lining up with TRBD1. The CDR3 sequence is 14 residues long. Germline V lookup: CDR1 SGHVS, CDR2 FNYEAQ. V dropped 4 bases and J dropped 5; count of bases not matched to a gene: 7. The CDR3 nucleotides are TGTGCCAGCAGCTCCGACAGGGCGGGTGAGACCCAGTACTTC. This sequence encodes CASSSDRAGETQYF.

The chain is built from TRBV5-5 and TRBJ1-6, with 7 bases lining up with TRBD1. With V trimmed by 4 bases and J by 9 bases, 10 bases remained unmatched. This CDR3 spans 15 amino acids. CDR1 is SGHKS and CDR2 is YYEKEE in the germline V gene (reference sequence). The CDR3 reads CASSEGQLGSSPLHF. DNA for the CDR3: TGTGCCAGCAGCGAGGGACAGTTGGGTAGTTCACCCCTCCACTTT.

The CDR3 loop is CSVADRAGTDTQYF. The CDR3 nucleotides are TGCAGCGTCGCCGACAGGGCGGGCACAGATACGCAGTATTTT. The rearrangement links TRBV29-1 to TRBJ2-3; the match to TRBD1 covers 7 bases. Germline V gives CDR1 SQVTM, CDR2 ANQGSEA. This CDR3 has 14 amino acids. The V and J ends lost 6 bases and 1 base, in that order; junction bases with no gene match: 7.

J is TRBJ1-5 and V is TRBV28; D is ambiguous. The CDR3 extends over 13 amino acids. The germline CDR1 and CDR2 sequences are MDHEN and SYDVKM. The V and J ends lost 4 bases and 4 bases respectively, with 8 bases between them. The CDR3 sequence: CASSSHSNQPQHF. CDR3 coding DNA: TGTGCCAGCAGTTCTCATTCAAATCAGCCCCAGCATTTT.

The chain has TRBV29-1 and TRBJ1-4; D is ambiguous. V was shortened by 2 bases and J by 0 bases, with 13 bases between the two germline ends. CDR1 and CDR2 from the germline V gene are SQVTM and ANQGSEA. The CDR3 consists of 16 residues. The CDR3 DNA reads TGCAGCGTTGAATTACCGGACCAGACAACTAATGAAAAACTGTTTTTT. This encodes CSVELPDQTTNEKLFF.

The chain is built from TRBV27 and TRBJ2-3, with 8 bases that match TRBD1. Germline V gene data show CDR1 as MNHEY and CDR2 as SMNVEV (reference sequence). Trimming cost V 0 bases and J 5 bases; bases outside gene matches: 7. The CDR3 has 16 amino acids. CDR3 residues: CASSLSLGQGGDTQYF. CDR3 nucleotides: TGTGCCAGCAGTTTATCGTTAGGACAGGGAGGAGATACGCAGTATTTT.

The chain combines TRBV7-9 with TRBJ2-7, with D perhaps TRBD1 (6 bases). This CDR3 has 13 amino acids. From germline, CDR1 is SEHNR and CDR2 FQNEAQ (reference sequence). V lost 7 bases to trimming and J lost 2 bases, with 12 bases between them. The CDR3, as DNA: TGTGCCAGCACTGATGACAGGACCTACGAGCAGTACTTC. Amino acids: CASTDDRTYEQYF.

The chain couples TRBV4-1 to TRBJ2-1; TRBD2 aligns across 7 bases. Unmatched junction bases numbered 5, after V lost 1 base and J lost 5 bases. This CDR3 region has 15 residues. CDR1 and CDR2 from the germline V gene are MGHRA and YSYEKL. The CDR3 loop reads CASSQVPLADNEQFF. The CDR3 region has the DNA TGCGCCAGCAGCCAAGTTCCCCTAGCGGACAATGAGCAGTTCTTC.